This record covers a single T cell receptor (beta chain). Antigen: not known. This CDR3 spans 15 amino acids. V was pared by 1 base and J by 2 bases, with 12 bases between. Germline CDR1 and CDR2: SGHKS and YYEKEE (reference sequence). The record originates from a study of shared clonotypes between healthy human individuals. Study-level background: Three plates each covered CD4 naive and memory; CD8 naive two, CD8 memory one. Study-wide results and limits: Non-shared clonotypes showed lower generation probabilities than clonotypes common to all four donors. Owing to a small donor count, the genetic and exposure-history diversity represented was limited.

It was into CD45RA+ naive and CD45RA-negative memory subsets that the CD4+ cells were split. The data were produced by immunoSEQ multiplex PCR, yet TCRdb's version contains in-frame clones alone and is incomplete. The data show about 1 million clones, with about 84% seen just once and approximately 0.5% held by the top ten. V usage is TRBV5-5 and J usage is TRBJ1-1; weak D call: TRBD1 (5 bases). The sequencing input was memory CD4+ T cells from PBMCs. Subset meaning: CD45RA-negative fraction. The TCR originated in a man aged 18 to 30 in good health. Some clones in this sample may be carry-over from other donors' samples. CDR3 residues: CASSLRGFPNTEAFF. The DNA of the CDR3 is TGTGCCAGCAGCTTGCGGGGGTTCCCTAACACTGAAGCTTTCTTT.